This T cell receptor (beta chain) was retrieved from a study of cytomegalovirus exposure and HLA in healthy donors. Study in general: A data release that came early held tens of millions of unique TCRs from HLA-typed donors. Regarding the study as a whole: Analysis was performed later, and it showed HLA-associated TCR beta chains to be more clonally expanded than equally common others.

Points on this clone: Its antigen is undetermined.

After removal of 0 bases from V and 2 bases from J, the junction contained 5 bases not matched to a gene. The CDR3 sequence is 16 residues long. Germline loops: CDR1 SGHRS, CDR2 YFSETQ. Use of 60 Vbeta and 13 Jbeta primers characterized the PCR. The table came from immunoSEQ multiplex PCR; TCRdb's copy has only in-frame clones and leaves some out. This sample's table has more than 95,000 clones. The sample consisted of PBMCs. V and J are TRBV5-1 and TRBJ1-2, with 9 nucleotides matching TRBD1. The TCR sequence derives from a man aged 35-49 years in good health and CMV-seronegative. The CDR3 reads CASSLGGTGNNYGYTF. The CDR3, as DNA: TGCGCCAGCAGCTTGGGGGGGACAGGGAACAACTATGGCTACACCTTC.